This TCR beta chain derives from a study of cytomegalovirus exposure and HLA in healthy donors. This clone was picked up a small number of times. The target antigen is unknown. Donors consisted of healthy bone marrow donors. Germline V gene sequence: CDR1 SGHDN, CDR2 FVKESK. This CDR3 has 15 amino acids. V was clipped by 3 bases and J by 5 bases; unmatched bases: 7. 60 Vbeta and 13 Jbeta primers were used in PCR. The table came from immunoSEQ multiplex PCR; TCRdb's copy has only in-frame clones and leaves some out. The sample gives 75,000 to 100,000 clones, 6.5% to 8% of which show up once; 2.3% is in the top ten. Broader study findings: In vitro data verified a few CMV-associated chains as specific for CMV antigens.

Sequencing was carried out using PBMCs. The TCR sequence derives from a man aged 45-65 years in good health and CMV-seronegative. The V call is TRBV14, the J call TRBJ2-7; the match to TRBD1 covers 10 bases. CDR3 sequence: CASSHGQGVINEQYF. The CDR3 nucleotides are TGTGCCAGCAGCCACGGACAGGGGGTAATAAACGAGCAGTACTTC.